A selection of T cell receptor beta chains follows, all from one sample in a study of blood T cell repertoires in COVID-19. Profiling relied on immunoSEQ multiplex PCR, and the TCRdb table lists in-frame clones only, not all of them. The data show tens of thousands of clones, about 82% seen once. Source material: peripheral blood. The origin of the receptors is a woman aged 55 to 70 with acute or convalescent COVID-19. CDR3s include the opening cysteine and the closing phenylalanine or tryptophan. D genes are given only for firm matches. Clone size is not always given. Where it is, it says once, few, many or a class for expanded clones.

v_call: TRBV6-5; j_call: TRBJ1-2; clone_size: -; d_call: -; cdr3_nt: TGTGCCAGCAGTTACTCGACTTACTATGGCTACACCTTC; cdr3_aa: CASSYSTYYGYTF
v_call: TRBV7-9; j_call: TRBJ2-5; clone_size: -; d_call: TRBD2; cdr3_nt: TGTGCCAGCAGCTCGAAAGGTGTTCTAGCGGGGTACCAAGAGACCCAGTACTTC; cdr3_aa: CASSSKGVLAGYQETQYF
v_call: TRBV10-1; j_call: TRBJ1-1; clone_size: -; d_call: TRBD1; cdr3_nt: TGCGCCAGCAGTGAGGGGACAGGGGCCACTGAAGCTTTCTTT; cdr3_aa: CASSEGTGATEAFF
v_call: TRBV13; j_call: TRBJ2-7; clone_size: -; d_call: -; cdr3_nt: TGTGCCAGCAGCTTAGGCCGCTCTATCTACGAGCAGTACTTC; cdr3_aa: CASSLGRSIYEQYF
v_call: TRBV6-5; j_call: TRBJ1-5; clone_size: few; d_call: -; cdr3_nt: TGTGCCAGCATCGTCACGACAGGTAGCAATCAGCCCCAGCATTTT; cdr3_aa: CASIVTTGSNQPQHF
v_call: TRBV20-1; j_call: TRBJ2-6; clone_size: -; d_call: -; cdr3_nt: TGCAGTGCTAGTTTCAGGGATGGGGCCAACGTCCTGACTTTC; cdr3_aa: CSASFRDGANVLTF
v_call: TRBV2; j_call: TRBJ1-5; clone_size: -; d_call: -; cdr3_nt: TGTGCCAGCAGTGTTTCAGGGGAAGTCTATAGCAATCAGCCCCAGCATTTT; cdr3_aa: CASSVSGEVYSNQPQHF
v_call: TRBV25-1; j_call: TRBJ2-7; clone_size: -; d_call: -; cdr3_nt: TGTGCCAGCAGTGGACAGGTTTGGGAGCAGTACTTC; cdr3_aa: CASSGQVWEQYF
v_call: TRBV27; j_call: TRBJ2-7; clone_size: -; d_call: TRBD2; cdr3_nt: TGTGCCAGCAGTTCAGCAAAAACTAGCGGGGTTTATGGCGAGCAGTACTTC; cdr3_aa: CASSSAKTSGVYGEQYF
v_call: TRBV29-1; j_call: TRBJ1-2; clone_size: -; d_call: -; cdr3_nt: TGCAGCGTTGAAATGGTGCTTGGAGAGGGCTACACCTTC; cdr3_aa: CSVEMVLGEGYTF
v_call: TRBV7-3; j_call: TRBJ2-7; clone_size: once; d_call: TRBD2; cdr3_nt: TGTGCCAGCAGCCGAGGCGGGGGGCCGACGAACGAGCAGTACTTC; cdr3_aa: CASSRGGGPTNEQYF
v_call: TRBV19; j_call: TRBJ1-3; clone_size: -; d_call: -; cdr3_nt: TGTGCCAGTAGTGGCGCAGGGCGCGGAAACACCATATATTTT; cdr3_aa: CASSGAGRGNTIYF
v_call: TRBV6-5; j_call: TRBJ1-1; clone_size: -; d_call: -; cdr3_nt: TGTGCCAGCAGTCGGGGGAACACTGAAGCTTTCTTT; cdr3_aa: CASSRGNTEAFF
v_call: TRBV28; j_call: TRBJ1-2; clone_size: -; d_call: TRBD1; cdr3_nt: TGTGCCAGCAGTTTAATAGGACAGGAGAACTATGGCTACACCTTC; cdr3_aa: CASSLIGQENYGYTF
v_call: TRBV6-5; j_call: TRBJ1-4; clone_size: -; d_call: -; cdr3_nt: TGTGCCAGCAGTCGGACAGCCTCCAATGAAAAACTGTTTTTT; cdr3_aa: CASSRTASNEKLFF
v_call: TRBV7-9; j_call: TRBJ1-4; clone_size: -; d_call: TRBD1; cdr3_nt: TGTGCCAGCAGCTTAAAAGGGGGCTCAGCTGAAAAACTGTTTTTT; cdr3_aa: CASSLKGGSAEKLFF
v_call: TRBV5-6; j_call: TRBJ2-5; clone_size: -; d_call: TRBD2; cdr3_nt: TGTGCCAGCACCGTAGCGGGAGTAGAGACCCAGTACTTC; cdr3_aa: CASTVAGVETQYF
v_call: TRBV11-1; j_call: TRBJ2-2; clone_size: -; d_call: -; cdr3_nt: TGTGCCAGCACTGTACTTAACACCGGGGAGCTGTTTTTT; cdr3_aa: CASTVLNTGELFF
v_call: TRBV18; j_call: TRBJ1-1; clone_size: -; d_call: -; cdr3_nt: TGTGCCAGCTCACCACCACAGCCCATGAACACTGAAGCTTTCTTT; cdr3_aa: CASSPPQPMNTEAFF
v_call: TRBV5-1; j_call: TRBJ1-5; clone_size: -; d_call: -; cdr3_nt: TGCGCCAGCAGCTTGGGACACAGCAATCAGCCCCAGCATTTT; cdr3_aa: CASSLGHSNQPQHF
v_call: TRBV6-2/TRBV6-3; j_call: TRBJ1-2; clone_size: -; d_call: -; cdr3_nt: TGTGCCAGCAGTTACTCGTCAGGCTTCTACACCTTC; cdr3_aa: CASSYSSGFYTF
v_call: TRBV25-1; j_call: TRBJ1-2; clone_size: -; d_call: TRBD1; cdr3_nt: TGTGCCAGCAGGGGACAGGGGGACTATGGCTACACCTTC; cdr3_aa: CASRGQGDYGYTF
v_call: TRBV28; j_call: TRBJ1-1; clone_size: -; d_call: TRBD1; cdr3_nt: TGTGCCAGCAGAGTCCAGGGGGCAAACACTGAAGCTTTCTTT; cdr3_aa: CASRVQGANTEAFF
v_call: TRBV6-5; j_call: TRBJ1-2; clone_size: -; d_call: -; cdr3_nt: TGTGCCAGCAGTTGGGACAAGAACTATGGCTACACCTTC; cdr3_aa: CASSWDKNYGYTF
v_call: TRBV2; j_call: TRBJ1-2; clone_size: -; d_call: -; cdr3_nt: TGTGCCAGCAGTCAGGACATCTATGGCTACACCTTC; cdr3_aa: CASSQDIYGYTF
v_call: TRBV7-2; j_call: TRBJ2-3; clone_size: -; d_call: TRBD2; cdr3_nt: TGTGCCAGCAGGCCCGCCTGGGCTAGCGGGATTAAGGGGGATACGCAGTATTTT; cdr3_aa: CASRPAWASGIKGDTQYF
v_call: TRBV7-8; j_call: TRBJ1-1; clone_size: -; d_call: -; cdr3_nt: TGTGCCAGCAGCCCAGGGCCTTATGAAGCTTTCTTT; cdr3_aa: CASSPGPYEAFF
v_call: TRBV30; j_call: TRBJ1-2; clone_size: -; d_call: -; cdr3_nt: TGTGCCTGGAGTGTGTCGGGGGGTAACTATGGCTACACCTTC; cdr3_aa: CAWSVSGGNYGYTF
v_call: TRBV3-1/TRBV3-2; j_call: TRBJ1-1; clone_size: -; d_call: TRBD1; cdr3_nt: TGTGCCAGGGTGGACAGGGGACTACTCATGAACACTGAAGCTTTCTTT; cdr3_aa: CARVDRGLLMNTEAFF
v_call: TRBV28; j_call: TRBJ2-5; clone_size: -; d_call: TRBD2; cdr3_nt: TGTGCCAGCAGCCCCGGGGGGAGCGGGGGTTTGTACCAAGAGACCCAGTACTTC; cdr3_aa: CASSPGGSGGLYQETQYF
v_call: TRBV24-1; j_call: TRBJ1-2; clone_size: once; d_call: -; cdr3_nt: TGTGCCACCAGTGATTTCCAGCGTGGCTACACCTTC; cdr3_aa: CATSDFQRGYTF
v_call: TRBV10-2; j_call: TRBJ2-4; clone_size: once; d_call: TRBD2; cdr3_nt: TGCGCCAGCAGTGAGGGGATAGCGGGAGTAGGAAACATTCAGTACTTC; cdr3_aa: CASSEGIAGVGNIQYF
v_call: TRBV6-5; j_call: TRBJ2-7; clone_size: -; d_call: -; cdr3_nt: TGTGCCAGCAGTTACGGGGGGTACCGAACCTACGAGCAGTACTTC; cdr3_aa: CASSYGGYRTYEQYF
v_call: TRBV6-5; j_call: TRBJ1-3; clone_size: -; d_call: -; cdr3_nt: TGTGCCAGCAGTCCCGCGGCGAGCTCTGGAAACACCATATATTTT; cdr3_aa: CASSPAASSGNTIYF
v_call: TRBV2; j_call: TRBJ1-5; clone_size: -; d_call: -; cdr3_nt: TGTGCCAGCAGTAAGGAGGGCAGGAGCAATCAGCCCCAGCATTTT; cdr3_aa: CASSKEGRSNQPQHF
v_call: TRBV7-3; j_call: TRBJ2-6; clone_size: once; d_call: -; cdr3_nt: TGTGCCAGCAGCTTACGGGACACTGGGGCCAACGTCCTGACTTTC; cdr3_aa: CASSLRDTGANVLTF
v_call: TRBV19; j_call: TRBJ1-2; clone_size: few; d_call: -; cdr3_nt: TGTGCCAGTGGGGGATTACAGGGTCTTGGCTACACCTTC; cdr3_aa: CASGGLQGLGYTF
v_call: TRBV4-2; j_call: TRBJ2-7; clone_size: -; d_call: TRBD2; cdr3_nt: TGTGCCAGCAGCCGGACTAGCGGGAGGGCCGACGAGCAGTACTTC; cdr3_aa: CASSRTSGRADEQYF
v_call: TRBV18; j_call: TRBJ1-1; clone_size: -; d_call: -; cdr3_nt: TGTGCCAGCTCACCGACAGCAGCTGAAGCTTTCTTT; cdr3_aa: CASSPTAAEAFF
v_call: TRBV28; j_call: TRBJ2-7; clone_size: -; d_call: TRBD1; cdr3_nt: TGTGCCAGCAGGCTTGGTCGCGGGACAGGGGTCTACGAGCAGTACTTC; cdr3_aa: CASRLGRGTGVYEQYF
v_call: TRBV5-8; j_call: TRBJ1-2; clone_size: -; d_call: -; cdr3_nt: TGTGCCAGCAGCTTGAACTTAGGGCACCCGGAGGGCTATGGCTACACCTTC; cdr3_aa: CASSLNLGHPEGYGYTF
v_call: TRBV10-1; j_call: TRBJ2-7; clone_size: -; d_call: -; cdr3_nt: TGCGCCAGCAGTCAGGGCTCCTACGAGCAGTACTTC; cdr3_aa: CASSQGSYEQYF
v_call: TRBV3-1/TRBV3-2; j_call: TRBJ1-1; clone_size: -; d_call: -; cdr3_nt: TGTGCCAGCAGCCGCCCGGGTATGAACACTGAAGCTTTCTTT; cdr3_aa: CASSRPGMNTEAFF
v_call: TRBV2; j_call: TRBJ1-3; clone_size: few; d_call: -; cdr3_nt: TGTGCCAGCAGGCAGGGAGGTGGAAACACCATATATTTT; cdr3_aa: CASRQGGGNTIYF
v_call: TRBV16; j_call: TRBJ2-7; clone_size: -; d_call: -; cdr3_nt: TGTGCCAGCAGCCAACCCTCGACTGGGGCGGACGAGCAGTACTTC; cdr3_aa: CASSQPSTGADEQYF
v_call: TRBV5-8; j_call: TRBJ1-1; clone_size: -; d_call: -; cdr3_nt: TGTGCCAGCAGCTTATGGGGGCAAACTGAAGCTTTCTTT; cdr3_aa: CASSLWGQTEAFF
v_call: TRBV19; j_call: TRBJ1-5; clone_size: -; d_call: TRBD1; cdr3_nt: TGTGCCAGTACGGGACAGGGAAGTTATAGCAATCAGCCCCAGCATTTT; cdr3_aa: CASTGQGSYSNQPQHF
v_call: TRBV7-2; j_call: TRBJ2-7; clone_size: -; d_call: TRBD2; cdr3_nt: TGTGCCAGCAGCTTAGCGGCGGGGGTGAGCTCCTACGAGCAGTACTTC; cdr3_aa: CASSLAAGVSSYEQYF
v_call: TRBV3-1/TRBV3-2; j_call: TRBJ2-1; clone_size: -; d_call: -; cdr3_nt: TGTGCCAGCAGCCAAAGGGGGTACTCCTACAATGAGCAGTTCTTC; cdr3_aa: CASSQRGYSYNEQFF
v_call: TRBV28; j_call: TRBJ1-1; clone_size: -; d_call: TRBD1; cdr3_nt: TGTGCCAGCAGTTTGAACAGGGGTGAAGCTTTCTTT; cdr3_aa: CASSLNRGEAFF
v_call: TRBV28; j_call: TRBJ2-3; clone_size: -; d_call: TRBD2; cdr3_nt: TGTGCCAGCAGTTTATGGGGGGCTAGCGGGAGCACAGATACGCAGTATTTT; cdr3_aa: CASSLWGASGSTDTQYF